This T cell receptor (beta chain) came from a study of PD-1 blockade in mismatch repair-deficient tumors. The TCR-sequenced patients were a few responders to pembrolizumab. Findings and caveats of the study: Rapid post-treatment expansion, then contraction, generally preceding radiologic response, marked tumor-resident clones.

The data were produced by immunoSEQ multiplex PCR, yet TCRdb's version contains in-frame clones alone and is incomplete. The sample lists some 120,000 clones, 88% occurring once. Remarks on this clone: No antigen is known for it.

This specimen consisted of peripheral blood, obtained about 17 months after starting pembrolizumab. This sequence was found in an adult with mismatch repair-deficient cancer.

CDR3 sequence (DNA): TGTGCCAGCAGCTTAGTGGCAGGGACCTCTGGGGCCAACGTCCTGACTTTC. Translated, it gives CASSLVAGTSGANVLTF. This rearrangement joins TRBV7-6 to TRBJ2-6; D is tentatively TRBD1 or TRBD2 (5 bases each). Germline CDR1 SGHVS, CDR2 FNYEAQ. The CDR3 has 17 residues. The V and J ends lost 1 base and 0 bases respectively, with 10 bases between them. Drawing the rest from reference TRBV7-6 and TRBJ2-6, the complete variable domain is GAGVSQSPRYKVTKRGQDVALRCDPISGHVSLYWYRQALGQGPEFLTYFNYEAQQDKSGLPNDRFSAERPEGSISTLTIQRTEQRDSAMYRCASSLVAGTSGANVLTFGAGSRLTVL.